Presented here are 20 T cell receptor beta chains from one specimen sequenced in a study of shared clonotypes between healthy human individuals. Clones were read by immunoSEQ multiplex PCR, and TCRdb kept only the in-frame ones, dropping some. The repertoire consists of a few hundred thousand clones, with around 95% occurring once and the leading ten covering 0.095% to 0.12%. Naive CD8 cells comprised CD45RO-negative, CCR7-positively selected cells, excluding terminally differentiated effector memory CD45RA+ cells. The material sequenced was naive CD8+ T cells sorted from blood. These receptors all come from a woman aged 25 to 39 in good health.

This chain uses TRBV4-1 with TRBJ2-2; 9 bases agree with TRBD1. Germline V gene lookup returns CDR1 MGHRA and CDR2 YSYEKL. The CDR3 is 18 amino acids. The V segment lost 1 base and the J segment 3 bases; nucleotides outside the gene matches: 9. The CDR3 DNA reads as TGCGCCAGCAGCCAAGCGGGCGGACAGGGGCGCCACACCGGGGAGCTGTTTTTT. Protein: CASSQAGGQGRHTGELFF.

This chain connects TRBV27 to TRBJ2-7, with 13 nucleotides matching TRBD2. J gave up 4 bases and V 6 bases, and 3 bases lay outside the gene matches. Per germline, CDR1 MNHEY and CDR2 SMNVEV (reference sequence). The CDR3 runs 14 residues. CDR3 in amino acids: CASSGTSGIYEQYF. DNA of the CDR3: TGTGCCAGCAGCGGGACTAGCGGGATATACGAGCAGTACTTC.

The chain recombines TRBV2 with TRBJ2-5, with a tentative D call TRBD1 (6 bases). Matching the DNA end better, TRBJ2-7 makes the J call doubtful. Per germline, CDR1 SNHLY and CDR2 FYNNEI. CDR3 length equals 15 residues. The CDR3 is CASSEGTVPSYEQYF. CDR3 sequence (DNA): TGTGCCAGCAGTGAAGGGACAGTTCCATCCTACGAGCAGTACTTC.

The chain employs TRBV13 and TRBJ2-1, with 12 bases fitting TRBD2. V gave up 2 bases and J gave up 9 bases; unmatched junction bases: 2. Looked up from germline, CDR1 is PRHDT and CDR2 is FYEKMQ (reference sequence). The CDR3 consists of 14 residues. The DNA of the CDR3 is TGTGCCAGCAGCTTACTAGCGGGAGGGATTGAGCAGTTCTTC. It yields the protein CASSLLAGGIEQFF. The entire variable domain, with the rest obtained from reference TRBV13 and TRBJ2-1, is as follows: AAGVIQSPRHLIKEKRETATLKCYPIPRHDTVYWYQQGPGQDPQFLISFYEKMQSDKGSIPDRFSAQQFSDYHSELNMSSLELGDSALYFCASSLLAGGIEQFFGPGTRLTVL.

The gene calls are TRBV28 and TRBJ1-2; TRBD1 matches 12 bases. This CDR3 comprises 19 residues. CDR1 and CDR2 (germline): MDHEN, SYDVKM. V shed 6 bases and J 0 bases; nucleotides not matched to a gene: 14. The CDR3 sequence: CASSPPDRDRGPSNYGYTF. DNA of the CDR3: TGTGCCAGCAGCCCCCCCGACCGGGACAGGGGGCCTTCTAACTATGGCTACACCTTC.

This clone was counted a single time. The chain has TRBV7-8 and TRBJ1-4, with 7 bases matching TRBD1. The CDR3 consists of 18 residues. Germline CDR1 is SGHVS and CDR2 is FQNEAQ. With 5 bases clipped from V and 0 bases from J, the junction kept 12 bases outside the gene matches. CDR3 DNA sequence: TGTGCCAGCAGCCCGCGGGACAGCGGTTACCCAACTAATGAAAAACTGTTTTTT. Its protein is CASSPRDSGYPTNEKLFF. Supplemented by reference TRBV7-8 and TRBJ1-4, the full variable domain reads GAGVSQSPRYKVAKRGQDVALRCDPISGHVSLFWYQQALGQGPEFLTYFQNEAQLDKSGLPSDRFFAERPEGSVSTLKIQRTQQEDSAVYLCASSPRDSGYPTNEKLFFGSGTQLSVL.

V and J are TRBV4-1 and TRBJ1-2, with D hard to call. V lost 1 base to trimming and J lost 0 bases, with 9 bases between them. Germline loops: CDR1 MGHRA, CDR2 YSYEKL. The CDR3 has 15 residues. The CDR3 DNA reads TGCGCCAGCAGCCAAGGTCCAGGCTCTAACTATGGCTACACCTTC. Amino acids: CASSQGPGSNYGYTF.

The chain couples TRBV10-3 to TRBJ1-5, with D hard to call. Germline V gives CDR1 ENHRY, CDR2 SYGVKD. The length of the CDR3 is 13 residues. Trimming removed 2 bases at V and 4 bases at J, with 6 bases between. CDR3 loop: CAISEGLNQPQHF. DNA for the CDR3: TGTGCCATCAGTGAGGGGTTGAATCAGCCCCAGCATTTT.

This sequence joins TRBV11-3 and TRBJ2-5; D is uncertain. The assigned J gene may be wrong: the sequence end matches TRBJ2-7 better. Germline V CDR1 and CDR2: SGHNT, YENEEA. There are 12 residues in the CDR3. The CDR3 DNA sequence: TGTGCCAGCAGCGTTACTGAAAACGAGCAGTACTTC. It specifies CASSVTENEQYF.

The J gene is TRBJ2-7, the V gene TRBV7-6; 8 positions match TRBD2. After removal of 0 bases from V and 5 bases from J, the junction contained 6 bases not matched to a gene. Germline values: CDR1 SGHVS, CDR2 FNYEAQ. The CDR3 runs 15 residues. DNA of the CDR3: TGTGCCAGCAGCTTAGCCCGGACTAGCAACCACGAGCAGTACTTC. It codes for CASSLARTSNHEQYF.

V usage is TRBV28 and J usage is TRBJ1-2; 7 nucleotides agree with TRBD1. This CDR3 comprises 14 residues. Germline V gene sequence: CDR1 MDHEN, CDR2 SYDVKM. V lost 2 bases to trimming and J lost 4 bases; unmatched junction nucleotides: 4. The CDR3 loop is CASSLLTGAYGYTF. DNA of the CDR3: TGTGCCAGCAGTTTACTTACAGGGGCCTATGGCTACACCTTC.

This clone was seen only once. This chain joins TRBV28 and TRBJ2-3; 8 bases fit TRBD2. The V segment lost 7 bases and the J segment 2 bases; nucleotides outside the gene matches: 20. CDR1 is MDHEN and CDR2 is SYDVKM in the germline V gene. This CDR3 is built from 19 residues. The CDR3 loop is CASTTYTARLAGFTDTQYF. The CDR3 nucleotides read TGTGCCAGCACCACCTATACGGCCCGGCTAGCGGGCTTCACAGATACGCAGTATTTT.

The genes are TRBV4-1 and TRBJ1-5; maybe TRBD1 (6 bases). The ends were cut back, 4 bases at V and 4 bases at J, with 14 bases in the middle. The CDR3 sequence is 15 residues long. Germline V gene lookup returns CDR1 MGHRA and CDR2 YSYEKL. CDR3 amino acids: CASSRTSTGNQPQHF. In nucleotides, the CDR3 is TGCGCCAGCAGCCGAACTTCGACAGGAAATCAGCCCCAGCATTTT.

J is TRBJ1-5 and V is TRBV21-1. TRBV21-1 is flagged as a pseudogene. CDR3 length equals 13 residues. In DNA, the CDR3 is TGTGCCAGCAGCAAGTCGCATAATCAGCCCCAGCATTTT. Amino acid sequence: CASSKSHNQPQHF.

The V and J genes are TRBV6-6 and TRBJ1-5, with TRBD1 identical over 10 bases. J gave up 3 bases and V 6 bases, and 5 bases lay outside the gene matches. The CDR3 consists of 15 residues. Per the germline V gene, CDR1 is MNHNY and CDR2 is SVGAGI (reference sequence). CDR3 region: CASSYDRGPNQPQHF. The CDR3 DNA reads as TGTGCCAGCAGCTACGACAGGGGGCCCAATCAGCCCCAGCATTTT.

The rearrangement joins TRBV2 to TRBJ1-5; D call uncertain. Trimming took 8 bases from V and 5 from J, leaving 13 bases between them. Germline V gives CDR1 SNHLY, CDR2 FYNNEI. The CDR3 contains 13 residues. CDR3 bases: TGTGCCAGCCGGAAGTGGGGTGATCAGCCCCAGCATTTT. This translates into CASRKWGDQPQHF.

The V and J genes are TRBV2 and TRBJ2-7; 7 nucleotides match TRBD1. Germline V gives CDR1 SNHLY, CDR2 FYNNEI. After removal of 1 base from V and 2 bases from J, the junction contained 17 bases not matched to a gene. There are 19 residues in the CDR3. The CDR3 loop is CASSEVVGRQGLSPYEQYF. Written as DNA, the CDR3 is TGTGCCAGCAGTGAAGTGGTAGGGAGACAGGGCCTGTCTCCCTACGAGCAGTACTTC.

This clone came up once. The chain has TRBV10-2 and TRBJ2-6, with 9 nucleotides matching TRBD1. CDR1 WSHSY and CDR2 SAAADI come from the germline V gene. This CDR3 region has 17 residues. V was clipped by 7 bases and J by 3 bases; unmatched bases: 10. This CDR3 reads CASTDRDRVHGANVLTF. CDR3 DNA sequence: TGCGCCAGCACAGACCGGGACAGGGTTCATGGGGCCAACGTCCTGACTTTC.

The chain links TRBV6-5 to TRBJ2-5; D is ambiguous. Germline V gene sequence: CDR1 MNHEY, CDR2 SVGAGI. CDR3 length: 13 amino acids. Trimming cost V 5 bases and J 1 base, with 8 bases left between them. The CDR3 region has the DNA TGTGCCAGCAGTGTAGTTGGCCAAGAGACCCAGTACTTC. It is translated as CASSVVGQETQYF.

This clone was picked up a small number of times. The chain combines TRBV10-3 with TRBJ2-7, with a possible D match to TRBD2 (6 bases). CDR3 length equals 14 residues. V gave up 6 bases and J gave up 0 bases, with 12 bases separating them. The germline V gene has CDR1 ENHRY and CDR2 SYGVKD. DNA of the CDR3: TGTGCCATCAGGTCGGACGGGGGCTCCTACGAGCAGTACTTC. This translates into CAIRSDGGSYEQYF.